These 29 T cell receptor beta chains were all obtained from the same sample, sequenced in a study of shared T cell receptors in the human thymus. Clones were read by immunoSEQ multiplex PCR, and TCRdb kept only the in-frame ones, dropping some. The table shows 450,000 to 650,000 clones, with 70% to 80% occurring only once. The sample also formed part of further work on human thymus T cells.

Specimen: thymocytes. All receptors derive from a boy under two years old with a congenital heart defect.

Comment on this clone: One junction end does not reproduce the germline sequence, and a read error may be involved. The rearrangement links TRBV20-1 to TRBJ2-7; 8 bases are a match to TRBD1. Germline V lookup: CDR1 DFQATT, CDR2 SNEGSKA (reference sequence). The CDR3 runs to 10 residues. The CDR3 nucleotides are TGCAGTGCTAGGCAGGGGGCAACCCACTTC. It translates to CSARQGATHF.

This chain uses TRBV10-3 with TRBJ1-5; 11 nucleotides match TRBD1. The ends lost 4 bases at V and 0 bases at J; junction bases unmatched: 2. Germline loops: CDR1 ENHRY, CDR2 SYGVKD. This CDR3 spans 16 amino acids. The CDR3 nucleotides are TGTGCCATCAGTGGTGGGACAGGGGGTAGCAATCAGCCCCAGCATTTT. It specifies CAISGGTGGSNQPQHF.

The V call is TRBV5-4, the J call TRBJ2-1, with TRBD2 identical over 11 bases. Trimming took 1 base from V and 10 from J; bases not matched to a gene: 10. Germline V CDR1 and CDR2: SGHNT, YYREEE (reference sequence). The length of the CDR3 is 16 residues. In DNA form, the CDR3 reads TGTGCCAGCAGCTTGACCCTAGCGGGAGGTGGAGGCGAGCAGTTCTTC. Protein sequence: CASSLTLAGGGGEQFF.

The V and J genes are TRBV9 and TRBJ2-3; D is uncertain. V was trimmed by 1 base and J by 2 bases, leaving 8 bases between them. The CDR3 covers 14 residues. CDR1 is SGDLS and CDR2 is YYNGEE in the germline V gene. The CDR3 region is CASSVRTDTDTQYF. The CDR3 DNA reads TGTGCCAGCAGCGTACGAACAGACACAGATACGCAGTATTTT.

The chain combines TRBV11-3 with TRBJ2-1, with D possibly TRBD2 on 5 matching bases. Germline CDR1 reads SGHNT; CDR2 reads YENEEA. CDR3 length: 19 amino acids. V lost 5 bases and J 0 bases, leaving 23 bases between the germline ends. The DNA for the CDR3 is TGTGCCAGCAGCCCCAGAGGAGGTGTCCCCGGCAGCTCCTACAATGAGCAGTTCTTC. It translates to CASSPRGGVPGSSYNEQFF.

The sample holds one count of this clone. The chain recombines TRBV20-1 with TRBJ2-7; D perhaps matches TRBD1 (5 bases). Germline loops: CDR1 DFQATT, CDR2 SNEGSKA (reference sequence). This CDR3 comprises 11 residues. Between the trimmed V and J ends, which lost 3 bases and 2 bases, there was a span of 5 bases. CDR3 loop: CSASRAYEQYF. The CDR3 bases are TGCAGTGCTAGCAGGGCCTACGAGCAGTACTTC.

The chain employs TRBV6-5 and TRBJ2-7; 10 bases map to TRBD2. Per the germline V gene, CDR1 is MNHEY and CDR2 is SVGAGI. V shed 4 bases and J 3 bases; nucleotides not matched to a gene: 6. This CDR3 is built from 15 residues. CDR3 in DNA: TGTGCCAGCAGTTTAAGGCTAGCGGGAGTCTACGAGCAGTACTTC. This codes for CASSLRLAGVYEQYF.

The chain is built from TRBV4-1 and TRBJ2-5, with D maybe TRBD2 (6 bases). The length of the CDR3 is 20 residues. Trimming shortened V by 1 base and J by 0 bases, and 24 bases separated the two germline ends. Germline CDR1 and CDR2: MGHRA and YSYEKL. CDR3 DNA: TGCGCCAGCAGCCAAGGGGCCAAACTAGCCCGAATCTCGTACCAAGAGACCCAGTACTTC. Translating it yields CASSQGAKLARISYQETQYF.

This clone was detected only once. This chain links TRBV19 with TRBJ1-3; tentatively, D is TRBD1 (6 bases). Trimming took 10 bases from V and 0 from J, leaving 16 bases between them. The CDR3 runs to 15 residues. The V gene's germline CDR1 is LNHDA and CDR2 SQIVND (reference sequence). The CDR3 DNA reads as TGTGCCACCACAGCAGGGGTTGACTCTGGAAACACCATATATTTT. Translating gives CATTAGVDSGNTIYF.

The V and J genes are TRBV7-6 and TRBJ2-1; 10 positions agree with TRBD2. CDR3 length: 16 residues. Germline lookup yields CDR1 SGHVS and CDR2 FNYEAQ. J gave up 10 bases and V 5 bases, and 14 bases lay outside the gene matches. CDR3 nucleotide sequence: TGTGCCAGCAGCCGACCACCTAGCGGGAGCCGGAACGAGCAGTTCTTC. This sequence encodes CASSRPPSGSRNEQFF.

The chain employs TRBV6-4 and TRBJ2-7, with TRBD2 identical over 10 bases. Germline V CDR1 and CDR2: MRHNA, SNTAGT. This CDR3 is 14 amino acids long. V was pared by 9 bases and J by 9 bases, with 14 bases of the junction left unmatched. CDR3 loop: CARSSGRASVGQYF. CDR3 nucleotide sequence: TGTGCCAGGTCAAGCGGGAGGGCCTCGGTTGGGCAGTACTTC.

The rearrangement uses TRBV15 and TRBJ2-2; D unresolved. V shed 0 bases and J shed 4 bases, with 6 bases lying between them. This CDR3 comprises 14 residues. Germline-derived CDR1 and CDR2 are LNHNV and YYDKDF (reference sequence). The CDR3 reads CATSRDLSTGELFF. The CDR3 DNA sequence: TGTGCCACCAGCAGAGATCTGAGCACCGGGGAGCTGTTTTTT.

This clone was recorded a few times. The chain links TRBV25-1 to TRBJ1-1; 7 bases line up with TRBD1. The CDR3 length is 15 residues. Germline CDR1 and CDR2: MGHDK and SYGVNS. V gave up 6 bases and J gave up 3 bases; unmatched junction bases: 10. The DNA for the CDR3 is TGTGCCAGCAGGCTCAAACAGGGGCCGGACACTGAAGCTTTCTTT. Translating gives CASRLKQGPDTEAFF.

V gene TRBV29-1 combines with J gene TRBJ1-4; D remains unclear. V lost 2 bases, J lost 6 bases, and 13 bases lay in between. There are 14 residues in the CDR3. Germline V gives CDR1 SQVTM, CDR2 ANQGSEA. CDR3 nucleotides: TGCAGCGTTGAAATGGGCACCCCGGATGAAAAACTGTTTTTT. Its translation is CSVEMGTPDEKLFF.

In nucleotides, the CDR3 is TGTGCCAGCAGCTTACCCACCAGAGCGCTAGGGGTGACTGAAGCTTTCTTT. Translation gives CASSLPTRALGVTEAFF. The chain joins TRBV11-3 to TRBJ1-1; TRBD1 might be the D (5 bases). The CDR3 contains 17 residues. V was pared by 2 bases and J by 5 bases, with 21 bases between. Germline V gene lookup returns CDR1 SGHNT and CDR2 YENEEA.

The chain carries TRBV7-6 and TRBJ1-1, with TRBD1 identical over 9 bases. V lost 5 bases to trimming and J lost 2 bases; unmatched junction nucleotides: 6. CDR1 and CDR2 (germline): SGHVS, FNYEAQ. The CDR3 is made up of 15 amino acids. DNA for the CDR3: TGTGCCAGCAGCCATCACAGGGGGCATAACACTGAAGCTTTCTTT. Amino acid sequence: CASSHHRGHNTEAFF.

CDR3 sequence: CASSQGAYSNQPQHF. In DNA form, the CDR3 reads TGCGCCAGCAGCCAGGGGGCGTATAGCAATCAGCCCCAGCATTTT. The chain joins TRBV4-3 to TRBJ1-5; tentatively, D is TRBD1 (6 bases). Trimming shortened V by 3 bases and J by 0 bases, and 9 bases separated the two germline ends. The length of the CDR3 is 15 residues. CDR1 is LGHNA, CDR2 YSLEER, per germline.

The rearrangement links TRBV30 to TRBJ1-1; possible D gene TRBD1, 5 bases. CDR3 size: 16 residues. Trimming removed 3 bases at V and 3 bases at J, with 20 bases between. Germline CDR1 and CDR2: GTSNPN and SVGIG (reference sequence). The CDR3 bases are TGTGCCTGGAGGATCGTGCGACAGATTTCTGACACTGAAGCTTTCTTT. Protein product: CAWRIVRQISDTEAFF.

This chain uses TRBV29-1 with TRBJ2-7; 10 bases match TRBD2. Germline V gene lookup returns CDR1 SQVTM and CDR2 ANQGSEA. Trimming removed 3 bases from V and 1 base from J; junction bases left unmatched: 9. There are 16 residues in the CDR3. In nucleotides, the CDR3 is TGCAGCGTTGAGGAGAGGACTAGCGGCTGTTCCTACGAGCAGTACTTC. It yields the protein CSVEERTSGCSYEQYF.

The chain uses TRBV28 and TRBJ2-7; possibly TRBD2 for D (6 bases). Per the germline V gene, CDR1 is MDHEN and CDR2 is SYDVKM. The CDR3 is 13 residues long. The V and J ends lost 8 bases and 4 bases respectively, with 15 bases between them. The CDR3 DNA follows: TGTGCCAGCGGGAGGACTCACTATTACGAGCAGTACTTC. It translates to CASGRTHYYEQYF.

This clone was seen a single time. The V call is TRBV12-5, the J call TRBJ2-1; no definite D call. Germline assignment: CDR1 LGHNT and CDR2 FRNRAP. The CDR3 has 14 residues. V was shortened by 0 bases and J by 7 bases, with 10 bases between the two germline ends. In nucleotides, the CDR3 is TGTGCTAGTGGTTTGGTACGTCAGGTAAATGAGCAGTTCTTC. Amino acids: CASGLVRQVNEQFF.

V and J are TRBV5-6 and TRBJ2-3; 8 bases match TRBD2. V dropped 4 bases and J dropped 7; count of bases not matched to a gene: 11. The CDR3 has 15 residues. Germline-derived CDR1 and CDR2 are SGHDT and YYEEEE. CDR3 in DNA: TGTGCCAGCAGCCCCTCGAGCGGGAGTGGGAATACGCAGTATTTT. It translates to CASSPSSGSGNTQYF.

For the CDR3, the DNA is TGTGCCATCAGTGACCCCACCCTGGACGGACTTGACACAGATACGCAGTATTTT. Its protein product is CAISDPTLDGLDTDTQYF. This sequence joins TRBV10-3 and TRBJ2-3; D possibly corresponds to TRBD2 (5 bases). This CDR3 has 18 residues. Between the trimmed V and J ends, which lost 3 bases and 2 bases, there was a span of 21 bases. Germline CDR1 and CDR2: ENHRY and SYGVKD.

The chain has TRBV7-9 and TRBJ2-2, with D maybe TRBD2 (5 bases). CDR1 and CDR2 (germline): SEHNR, FQNEAQ (reference sequence). With 1 base removed from V and 6 bases from J, the gap between germline ends came to 15 bases. This CDR3 is built from 16 residues. The CDR3 bases are TGTGCCAGCAGCTTAGTGGACCCTAGCTACCCCGGGGAGCTGTTTTTT. Protein product: CASSLVDPSYPGELFF.

This chain uses TRBV6-5 with TRBJ2-1; D remains ambiguous. V lost 2 bases, J lost 1 base, and 6 bases lay in between. The CDR3 is 14 amino acids. Germline CDR1 is MNHEY and CDR2 is SVGAGI. The CDR3 reads CASSYLGSYNEQFF. In DNA form, the CDR3 reads TGTGCCAGCAGTTACCTAGGTTCCTACAATGAGCAGTTCTTC.

This rearrangement joins TRBV9 to TRBJ2-7, with a possible D match to TRBD2 (5 bases). The CDR3 sequence is 15 residues long. The ends were cut back, 6 bases at V and 3 bases at J, with 19 bases in the middle. Germline V gene data show CDR1 as SGDLS and CDR2 as YYNGEE. The CDR3 loop reads CASTPHGENRYEQYF. As DNA, the CDR3 is TGTGCCAGCACCCCCCACGGGGAGAACCGCTACGAGCAGTACTTC.

The rearrangement uses TRBV7-6 and TRBJ1-2, with D unclear. This CDR3 spans 15 amino acids. Germline V CDR1 and CDR2: SGHVS, FNYEAQ. Trimming pared 5 bases from V and 2 bases from J, leaving 15 bases between. Here the CDR3 DNA reads TGTGCCAGCAGCACCCGACACGATTTAAACTATGGCTACACCTTC. Its translation is CASSTRHDLNYGYTF.

The genes are TRBV4-3 and TRBJ2-4, with 11 bases lining up with TRBD1. Looked up from germline, CDR1 is LGHNA and CDR2 is YSLEER. The CDR3 extends over 17 amino acids. V was pared by 0 bases and J by 7 bases, with 8 bases of the junction left unmatched. The CDR3 region is CASSQDREGQGGNIQYF. The CDR3, as DNA: TGCGCCAGCAGCCAAGATCGAGAGGGACAGGGGGGGAACATTCAGTACTTC.

This clone was found a few times. V and J are TRBV19 and TRBJ2-7; D not resolved. CDR3 length equals 13 residues. The germline V gene encodes CDR1 LNHDA and CDR2 SQIVND (reference sequence). V lost 7 bases to trimming and J lost 2 bases, with 12 bases between them. The CDR3 bases are TGTGCCAGTAAGCTAGGAGAGACCTACGAGCAGTACTTC. This translates into CASKLGETYEQYF.